Shown below are 13 T cell receptor beta chains from a single sample sequenced in a study of cytomegalovirus exposure and HLA in healthy donors. PCR was performed using 60 Vbeta and 13 Jbeta primers. The table came from immunoSEQ multiplex PCR; TCRdb's copy has only in-frame clones and leaves some out. The repertoire holds some 63,000 clones, with 83% as singletons. Input material: PBMCs. The receptor source for this set is a human donor in good health.

This chain connects TRBV7-9 to TRBJ2-1, with D perhaps matching TRBD1 (6 bases). Looked up from germline, CDR1 is SEHNR and CDR2 is FQNEAQ (reference sequence). The CDR3 length is 16 residues. The V end lost 1 base, the J end lost 4 bases, and 14 bases lay between the germline ends. CDR3 residues: CASSLGDTQLYNEQFF. The CDR3 DNA sequence: TGTGCCAGCAGCTTAGGGGACACTCAACTATACAATGAGCAGTTCTTC.

The chain employs TRBV19 and TRBJ1-1; D is unclear. This CDR3 comprises 19 residues. Per the germline V gene, CDR1 is LNHDA and CDR2 is SQIVND (reference sequence). As DNA, the CDR3 is TGTCTCCTAAGGTCCTACCTAGGGTGCGGGATTCAGGCGAGAACTGAAGCTTTCTTT. The encoded protein is CLLRSYLGCGIQARTEAFF.

This sequence joins TRBV6-5 and TRBJ2-4, with 7 bases aligning to TRBD2. The CDR3 contains 16 residues. V was clipped by 3 bases and J by 3 bases; unmatched bases: 8. From germline, CDR1 is MNHEY and CDR2 SVGAGI. The DNA of the CDR3 is TGTGCCAGCAGTTATTCCTGGGGGGGAGGCAAAAACATTCAGTACTTC. It specifies CASSYSWGGGKNIQYF.

The CDR3 spells CASLTGWFDEQFF. Written as DNA, the CDR3 is TGTGCCAGCTTGACAGGGTGGTTCGATGAGCAGTTCTTC. The chain carries TRBV18 and TRBJ2-1, with 7 bases identical to TRBD1. The CDR3 is 13 amino acids. J lost 8 bases, V lost 7 bases, and 8 bases had no gene match. The germline gives CDR1 KGHSH, CDR2 LQKENI.

This sequence joins TRBV9 and TRBJ2-1; 7 nucleotides align to TRBD1. The CDR3 covers 14 residues. Germline V gene sequence: CDR1 SGDLS, CDR2 YYNGEE. Germline trimming cut 3 bases from V and 6 bases from J; bases unmatched to any gene: 6. CDR3 DNA sequence: TGTGCCAGCAGCGAAACAGGGGCCATCAATGAGCAGTTCTTC. Translating gives CASSETGAINEQFF.

The gene calls are TRBV6-5 and TRBJ2-5; 13 bases align to TRBD2. This CDR3 comprises 15 residues. CDR1 is MNHEY, CDR2 SVGAGI, per germline. V gave up 6 bases and J gave up 7 bases; unmatched junction bases: 8. The CDR3 coding sequence is TGTGCCAGCAGCCAAGGGACTAGCGGGATTCGGACCCAGTACTTC. Encoded protein: CASSQGTSGIRTQYF.

This chain uses TRBV4-1 with TRBJ2-2; TRBD2 aligns across 12 bases. V was pared by 4 bases and J by 2 bases, with 5 bases of the junction left unmatched. This CDR3 comprises 17 residues. Per the germline V gene, CDR1 is MGHRA and CDR2 is YSYEKL. This CDR3 is CASSLGLAGLNTGELFF. DNA of the CDR3: TGCGCCAGCAGCCTCGGACTAGCGGGGCTAAACACCGGGGAGCTGTTTTTT.

The J gene is TRBJ1-1, the V gene TRBV19, with 9 bases lining up with TRBD1. With 8 bases clipped from V and 5 bases from J, the junction kept 9 bases outside the gene matches. Germline V lookup: CDR1 LNHDA, CDR2 SQIVND (reference sequence). The CDR3 runs 14 residues. The CDR3 loop is CASVQGARVTEAFF. The CDR3 nucleotides read TGTGCCAGTGTACAGGGGGCGCGGGTAACTGAAGCTTTCTTT.

This chain uses TRBV7-9 with TRBJ2-7; TRBD1 matches 7 bases. V lost 0 bases to trimming and J lost 2 bases; unmatched junction nucleotides: 7. Looked up from germline, CDR1 is SEHNR and CDR2 is FQNEAQ (reference sequence). The CDR3 length is 16 residues. CDR3 nucleotide sequence: TGTGCCAGCAGCTTAGCTACAGGGGTAACTCCCTACGAGCAGTACTTC. Translating gives CASSLATGVTPYEQYF.

The V call is TRBV19, the J call TRBJ2-2; D perhaps matches TRBD1 (5 bases). Per the germline V gene, CDR1 is LNHDA and CDR2 is SQIVND (reference sequence). Trimming took 3 bases from V and 6 from J, leaving 17 bases between them. The CDR3 totals 16 residues. Here the CDR3 reads CASSIRVDMGPGELFF. The CDR3 DNA is TGTGCCAGTAGTATCAGGGTCGACATGGGGCCCGGGGAGCTGTTTTTT.

CDR3 in amino acids: CASSLLGGTSTTTEAFF. The CDR3 DNA sequence: TGCGCCAGCAGCTTGTTAGGCGGAACCTCAACAACCACTGAAGCTTTCTTT. The chain links TRBV5-1 to TRBJ1-1; D is uncertain. Germline V CDR1 and CDR2: SGHRS, YFSETQ. The CDR3 spans 17 residues. V shed 1 base and J shed 4 bases, with 20 bases lying between them.

This clone was observed a single time. The chain employs TRBV7-2 and TRBJ2-5; 7 bases fit TRBD1. CDR3 size: 14 residues. The germline CDR1 and CDR2 sequences are SGHTA and FQGNSA. Trimming took 3 bases from V and 4 from J; bases not matched to a gene: 5. CDR3 nucleotide sequence: TGTGCCAGCAGCTTTAACAGGGGAAGAGAGACCCAGTACTTC. This codes for CASSFNRGRETQYF.

In nucleotides, the CDR3 is TGCGCCAGCAGCCAAATGACTACTAGGGATACGCAGTATTTT. As protein: CASSQMTTRDTQYF. The V and J genes are TRBV4-1 and TRBJ2-3; D may be TRBD2 (5 bases). With 2 bases removed from V and 6 bases from J, the gap between germline ends came to 12 bases. The CDR3 totals 14 residues. Germline V gene data show CDR1 as MGHRA and CDR2 as YSYEKL.